This passage covers 17 T cell receptor beta chains from one sample sequenced in a study of neurological immune-mediated disorders. From the 5' RACE reads, TCRdb called clonotypes with MiXCR, one entry per CDR3 protein. Among about 66,000 distinct CDR3 sequences listed, nearly 3.5% were seen once. Sample: PBMCs. The receptor source for this set is a man between 40 and 49 years old with multiple sclerosis.

This clonotype has ten or more counts. The J gene is TRBJ1-1, the V gene TRBV7-8, with D possibly matching TRBD1 (6 bases). Per the germline V gene, CDR1 is SGHVS and CDR2 is FQNEAQ. V lost 3 bases, J lost 3 bases, and 17 bases lay in between. This CDR3 is built from 16 residues. The CDR3 coding sequence is TGTGCCAGCAGCTTCCCAGGGGCGGGGAGGGACACTGAAGCTTTCTTT. Translation: CASSFPGAGRDTEAFF.

This clonotype was observed a handful of times. The rearrangement joins TRBV4-2 to TRBJ1-1; D unresolved. Trimming took 4 bases from V and 1 from J, leaving 16 bases between them. Per germline, CDR1 LGHNA and CDR2 YNFKEQ. CDR3 length equals 16 residues. The CDR3 DNA reads TGTGCCAGCAGCCTCCCCTATGGGGAGGAGAACACTGAAGCTTTCTTT. Protein product: CASSLPYGEENTEAFF.

In this sample, this clonotype turned up many times. The rearrangement links TRBV12-3 or TRBV12-4 to TRBJ2-2; D is possibly TRBD2 (6 bases). This CDR3 has 15 residues. V was cut by 3 bases and J by 0 bases, with 8 bases left in between. The CDR3 nucleotides read TGTGCCAGCAGTTTGGAGGGGACGAACACCGGGGAGCTGTTTTTT. Amino acid sequence: CASSLEGTNTGELFF.

This clonotype showed up many times. The chain uses TRBV6-5 and TRBJ1-1; D not resolved. The CDR3 contains 13 residues. Germline V CDR1 and CDR2: MNHEY, SVGAGI. V lost 0 bases and J 8 bases, leaving 10 bases between the germline ends. The CDR3 loop is CASSYSRSEEAFF. For the CDR3, the DNA is TGTGCCAGCAGTTACTCGAGGTCGGAGGAAGCTTTCTTT.

This clonotype appeared many times. This rearrangement joins TRBV11-3 to TRBJ2-7, with D perhaps matching TRBD1 (6 bases). Germline V gives CDR1 SGHNT, CDR2 YENEEA. V gave up 4 bases and J gave up 7 bases, with 14 bases separating them. The CDR3 totals 13 residues. CDR3 residues: CASSSQGLSEQYF. The CDR3 nucleotides read TGTGCCAGCAGCTCCCAGGGGCTCTCGGAGCAGTACTTC.

This clonotype was detected ten times or more. J is TRBJ2-3 and V is TRBV10-2, with TRBD2 identical over 7 bases. V trimming: 4 bases; J trimming: 2 bases; junction bases outside the gene matches: 15. Germline CDR1 and CDR2: WSHSY and SAAADI. The CDR3 runs to 18 residues. CDR3: CASSGRAGIFPFTDTQYF. The CDR3 nucleotides read TGCGCCAGCAGTGGGCGAGCGGGGATCTTTCCTTTCACAGATACGCAGTATTTT.

This clonotype was seen ten or more times. The chain links TRBV7-9 to TRBJ2-1; 11 bases fit TRBD1. The germline gives CDR1 SEHNR, CDR2 FQNEAQ (reference sequence). V shed 4 bases, J shed 6 bases, and the junction held 5 bases outside the gene matches. This CDR3 spans 15 amino acids. CDR3 nucleotides: TGTGCCAGCAGCTCAGGGACAGGGGGATTCAATGAGCAGTTCTTC. Protein sequence: CASSSGTGGFNEQFF.

At least ten counts were recorded for this clonotype. The gene calls are TRBV5-1 and TRBJ2-5; a possible D gene is TRBD1 (6 bases). With 4 bases removed from V and 4 bases from J, the gap between germline ends came to 14 bases. The length of the CDR3 is 14 residues. In germline, CDR1 is SGHRS, CDR2 YFSETQ. The CDR3 loop reads CASSGTGNGETQYF. CDR3 nucleotide sequence: TGCGCCAGCAGCGGAACAGGGAACGGAGAGACCCAGTACTTC.

This clonotype was observed at least ten times. The chain combines TRBV6-5 with TRBJ2-7; a possible D gene is TRBD1 (6 bases). The V gene's germline CDR1 is MNHEY and CDR2 SVGAGI. The V gene lost 0 bases and the J gene lost 0 bases, with 12 bases spanning the gap. The CDR3 covers 16 residues. In DNA, the CDR3 is TGTGCCAGCAGTTACTCGACTCAGGGGATCTCCTACGAGCAGTACTTC. Translation: CASSYSTQGISYEQYF.

This clonotype has ten or more counts. The chain is built from TRBV20-1 and TRBJ2-7; 8 bases are a match to TRBD1. The CDR3 covers 13 residues. Trimming took 3 bases from V and 1 from J; bases not matched to a gene: 2. Germline CDR1 is DFQATT and CDR2 is SNEGSKA (reference sequence). CDR3 residues: CSASNRGSYEQYF. In nucleotides, the CDR3 is TGCAGTGCTAGTAACAGGGGGTCCTACGAGCAGTACTTC.

This chain connects TRBV7-9 to TRBJ2-3; D may match TRBD1 or TRBD2 (5 bases each). Germline V gene data show CDR1 as SEHNR and CDR2 as FQNEAQ (reference sequence). V was pared by 5 bases and J by 5 bases, with 11 bases between. The CDR3 has 13 residues. The CDR3 DNA reads TGTGCCAGCAGCCGGGACCGAAGAGATACGCAGTATTTT. Translating it yields CASSRDRRDTQYF.

This clonotype appeared many times. One junction end disagrees with the germline gene, perhaps due to a read error. The chain joins TRBV15 to TRBJ2-1, with 11 bases aligning to TRBD2. This CDR3 has 12 residues. Germline V gene sequence: CDR1 LNHNV, CDR2 YYDKDF (reference sequence). The CDR3, as DNA: TGTGCAACCAGCCTAGCGGGGGGTACCCCGTTCTTC. Amino acids: CATSLAGGTPFF.

This clonotype was detected many times. This chain uses TRBV11-2 with TRBJ2-4; weak D call: TRBD2 (6 bases). Germline-derived CDR1 and CDR2 are SGHAT and FQNNGV. The V end was cut by 1 base, the J end by 8 bases, with 12 bases between. This CDR3 is built from 14 residues. CDR3 sequence: CASSLGPGGDIQYF. The DNA of the CDR3 is TGTGCCAGCAGCTTAGGGCCAGGAGGGGACATTCAGTACTTC. The full variable domain, rest sourced from reference TRBV11-2 and TRBJ2-4, is EAGVAQSPRYKIIEKRQSVAFWCNPISGHATLYWYQQILGQGPKLLIQFQNNGVVDDSQLPKDRFSAERLKGVDSTLKIQPAKLEDSAVYLCASSLGPGGDIQYFGAGTRLSVL.

This clonotype was seen ten or more times. V usage is TRBV12-3 or TRBV12-4 and J usage is TRBJ1-5; D unclear. V dropped 2 bases and J dropped 4 bases, with 12 bases sitting between them. The CDR3 runs to 15 residues. In DNA form, the CDR3 reads TGTGCCAGCAGTTTATCTACCCCTATTAATCAGCCCCAGCATTTT. Its protein product is CASSLSTPINQPQHF.

This clonotype was seen many times. The V and J genes are TRBV20-1 and TRBJ2-7, with 8 bases identical to TRBD2. V dropped 6 bases and J dropped 3; count of bases not matched to a gene: 10. Per germline, CDR1 DFQATT and CDR2 SNEGSKA (reference sequence). This CDR3 has 14 residues. The CDR3, as DNA: TGCAGTGCCCTTGAGGGACTAGGGGTCTACGAGCAGTACTTC. Translation: CSALEGLGVYEQYF.

At least ten counts were recorded for this clonotype. As DNA, the CDR3 is TGTGCCAGCAGCCCAAGCGGCGGGGGGGCCCTGGGGGAGCTGTTTTTT. Encoded protein: CASSPSGGGALGELFF. The rearrangement joins TRBV7-8 to TRBJ2-2; 9 positions match TRBD2. V shed 5 bases, J shed 8 bases, and the junction held 12 bases outside the gene matches. Germline V gene sequence: CDR1 SGHVS, CDR2 FQNEAQ. This CDR3 region has 16 residues.

This clonotype has ten or more counts. The J gene is TRBJ2-5, the V gene TRBV29-1, with D tentatively TRBD1 (6 bases). The CDR3 is made up of 13 amino acids. The germline CDR1 and CDR2 sequences are SQVTM and ANQGSEA. Deletions cut 4 bases from V and 7 bases from J, with 16 bases between. In DNA, the CDR3 is TGCAGCGTTGCTACAGGCTCGACAGGGACCCAGTACTTC. It yields the protein CSVATGSTGTQYF. Using reference TRBV29-1 and TRBJ2-5 for the parts outside the CDR3, the full variable domain is SAVISQKPSRDICQRGTSLTIQCQVDSQVTMMFWYRQQPGQSLTLIATANQGSEATYESGFVIDKFPISRPNLTFSTLTVSNMSPEDSSIYLCSVATGSTGTQYFGPGTRLLVL.